The 26 T cell receptor beta chains presented below share a single source sample, sequenced in a study of blood T cell repertoires in COVID-19. Data came from immunoSEQ multiplex PCR; TCRdb stores just in-frame clones and leaves some out. The sample lists 250,000 to 300,000 clones, 75% to 90% occurring once. Input material: peripheral blood. The origin of the receptors is a woman aged 55-69 years with acute or convalescent COVID-19.

The chain's CDR3 is CASSLGGLAFADTQYF. The DNA of the CDR3 is TGTGCCAGCAGCTTAGGGGGACTAGCGTTCGCAGATACGCAGTATTTT. This chain connects TRBV7-2 to TRBJ2-3, with 10 bases lining up with TRBD2. The V gene's germline CDR1 is SGHTA and CDR2 FQGNSA. V lost 1 base, J lost 4 bases, and 5 bases stayed unmatched. The CDR3 extends over 16 amino acids. Looking up the rest from reference TRBV7-2 and TRBJ2-3 gives the full variable domain: GAGVSQSPSNKVTEKGKDVELRCDPISGHTALYWYRQSLGQGLEFLIYFQGNSAPDKSGLPSDRFSAERTGGSVSTLTIQRTQQEDSAVYLCASSLGGLAFADTQYFGPGTRLTVL.

The rearrangement links TRBV27 to TRBJ1-3; a weak D match, TRBD1 (5 bases). Germline-derived CDR1 and CDR2 are MNHEY and SMNVEV (reference sequence). Trimming removed 6 bases at V and 0 bases at J, with 6 bases between. CDR3 length: 13 residues. The CDR3 DNA reads as TGTGCCAGCAGCAGGGCCTCTGGAAACACCATATATTTT. Protein sequence: CASSRASGNTIYF.

The chain is built from TRBV12-5 and TRBJ2-1, with D perhaps matching TRBD2 (5 bases). V shed 0 bases and J shed 7 bases, with 13 bases lying between them. Germline CDR1 reads LGHNT; CDR2 reads FRNRAP. There are 15 residues in the CDR3. The CDR3 nucleotides read TGTGCTAGTGGTTTGGTACTCGGGGTACGAAATGAGCAGTTCTTC. Amino acid sequence: CASGLVLGVRNEQFF.

V and J are TRBV24-1 and TRBJ2-1; 7 nucleotides match TRBD1. Trimming removed 5 bases from V and 0 bases from J; junction bases left unmatched: 6. The CDR3 totals 16 residues. Germline CDR1 and CDR2: KGHDR and SFDVKD. DNA of the CDR3: TGTGCCACCAGTGTGGGGACAGCTCACTCCTACAATGAGCAGTTCTTC. Its protein is CATSVGTAHSYNEQFF.

The chain joins TRBV6-4 to TRBJ2-7, with 12 nucleotides matching TRBD2. This CDR3 contains 17 residues. Germline V gives CDR1 MRHNA, CDR2 SNTAGT. V lost 2 bases, J lost 0 bases, and 5 bases stayed unmatched. CDR3 nucleotides: TGTGCCAGCAGTGACCCGGGACTAGCGGGCTCCTCCTACGAGCAGTACTTC. Translation gives CASSDPGLAGSSYEQYF.

J is TRBJ1-1 and V is TRBV19; D gene ambiguous. The CDR3 contains 12 residues. The germline gives CDR1 LNHDA, CDR2 SQIVND (reference sequence). V was shortened by 5 bases and J by 7 bases, with 11 bases between the two germline ends. CDR3 DNA: TGTGCCAGTAGTCGAGGTCGGAGTGAAGCTTTCTTT. Translation: CASSRGRSEAFF. Complete variable domain (other parts from reference TRBV19 and TRBJ1-1): DGGITQSPKYLFRKEGQNVTLSCEQNLNHDAMYWYRQDPGQGLRLIYYSQIVNDFQKGDIAEGYSVSREKKESFPLTVTSAQKNPTAFYLCASSRGRSEAFFGQGTRLTVV.

The chain has TRBV7-6 and TRBJ1-2; D possibly corresponds to TRBD1 (5 bases). The CDR3 is 16 residues long. V lost 1 base, J lost 8 bases, and 20 bases lay in between. Per the germline V gene, CDR1 is SGHVS and CDR2 is FNYEAQ. The CDR3 DNA follows: TGTGCCAGCAGCTTAGGATCTCAGGGAGGTTTGCTGGGCTACACCTTC. Protein sequence: CASSLGSQGGLLGYTF. Full variable domain (remainder filled in from reference TRBV7-6 and TRBJ1-2): GAGVSQSPRYKVTKRGQDVALRCDPISGHVSLYWYRQALGQGPEFLTYFNYEAQQDKSGLPNDRFSAERPEGSISTLTIQRTEQRDSAMYRCASSLGSQGGLLGYTFGSGTRLTVV.

The genes are TRBV28 and TRBJ1-1; D is uncertain. Germline V gene sequence: CDR1 MDHEN, CDR2 SYDVKM. The CDR3 is 12 residues long. Trimming shortened V by 7 bases and J by 2 bases, and 8 bases separated the two germline ends. Here the CDR3 reads CASNAANTEAFF. In nucleotides, the CDR3 is TGTGCCAGCAATGCGGCCAACACTGAAGCTTTCTTT.

The V call is TRBV7-9, the J call TRBJ1-1, with TRBD1 matching over 9 bases. The germline CDR1 and CDR2 sequences are SEHNR and FQNEAQ (reference sequence). The trim removed 6 bases at V and 3 bases at J, leaving 5 bases unmatched. The CDR3 spans 14 residues. DNA for the CDR3: TGTGCCAGCAGAGAGGACAGGGGTGACACTGAAGCTTTCTTT. Translation gives CASREDRGDTEAFF.

The chain combines TRBV12-3 or TRBV12-4 with TRBJ2-1; possibly TRBD2 for D (6 bases). This CDR3 is built from 13 residues. With 6 bases removed from V and 10 bases from J, the gap between germline ends came to 16 bases. The CDR3 loop reads CASSGGAAREQFF. DNA for the CDR3: TGTGCCAGCAGCGGCGGGGCCGCGAGGGAGCAGTTCTTC.

The chain joins TRBV29-1 to TRBJ1-1, with D uncertain. This CDR3 has 10 residues. V was cut by 6 bases and J by 2 bases, with 4 bases left in between. Germline V lookup: CDR1 SQVTM, CDR2 ANQGSEA. The CDR3 nucleotides read TGCAGCGTCCTTAACACTGAAGCTTTCTTT. Amino acids: CSVLNTEAFF. Drawing the rest from reference TRBV29-1 and TRBJ1-1, the complete variable domain is SAVISQKPSRDICQRGTSLTIQCQVDSQVTMMFWYRQQPGQSLTLIATANQGSEATYESGFVIDKFPISRPNLTFSTLTVSNMSPEDSSIYLCSVLNTEAFFGQGTRLTVV.

The V gene is TRBV5-8, the J gene TRBJ1-1, with D possibly TRBD1 on 5 matching bases. CDR3 length: 11 amino acids. Germline CDR1 SGHTS, CDR2 YDEGEE. Deletions cut 2 bases from V and 11 bases from J, with 10 bases between. The CDR3 reads CASSFQGSAFF. The CDR3, as DNA: TGTGCCAGCAGCTTCCAGGGATCGGCTTTCTTT.

Only one count was recorded for this clone. V usage is TRBV14 and J usage is TRBJ1-3; D is uncertain. Trimming removed 0 bases from V and 11 bases from J, with 17 bases in between. This CDR3 has 15 amino acids. Germline-derived CDR1 and CDR2 are SGHDN and FVKESK. This chain's CDR3 is CASSQDLFLPGAIYF. The DNA of the CDR3 is TGTGCCAGCAGCCAAGATCTTTTTCTCCCAGGCGCCATATATTTT.

DNA of the CDR3: TGCGCCAGCAGCTTAGGGGTTTCTGGAAACACCATATATTTT. Its translation is CASSLGVSGNTIYF. The chain combines TRBV5-1 with TRBJ1-3, with a tentative D call TRBD1 (5 bases). The CDR3 loop spans 14 amino acids. Germline values: CDR1 SGHRS, CDR2 YFSETQ. V gave up 2 bases and J gave up 1 base, with 7 bases separating them.

This clone has a single count. The chain uses TRBV6-5 and TRBJ1-4, with 9 bases that match TRBD1. V trimming: 0 bases; J trimming: 8 bases; junction bases outside the gene matches: 7. Germline assignment: CDR1 MNHEY and CDR2 SVGAGI. This CDR3 is built from 16 residues. The CDR3 sequence is CASSYSLTGGGEKLFF. The CDR3 DNA sequence: TGTGCCAGCAGTTACTCCCTTACAGGGGGCGGCGAAAAACTGTTTTTT.

The chain combines TRBV28 with TRBJ1-1, with TRBD1 as a possible D gene (6 bases). Trimming pared 7 bases from V and 7 bases from J, leaving 16 bases between. Germline loops: CDR1 MDHEN, CDR2 SYDVKM. This CDR3 region has 13 residues. CDR3 sequence reads: CASNTRMTGEAFF. CDR3 coding DNA: TGTGCCAGCAACACTAGGATGACAGGTGAAGCTTTCTTT.

Details on this clone: Other DNA sequences within the sample encode an identical CDR3. The chain is built from TRBV19 and TRBJ1-2, with D possibly being TRBD1 (6 bases). The V and J ends lost 5 bases and 4 bases respectively, with 11 bases between them. This CDR3 contains 13 residues. Germline V gene data show CDR1 as LNHDA and CDR2 as SQIVND (reference sequence). In DNA form, the CDR3 reads TGTGCCAGTAGTCCCGGACAGCTCTATGGCTACACCTTC. Translated: CASSPGQLYGYTF.

The chain has TRBV2 and TRBJ2-2; TRBD1 matches 7 bases. The CDR3 has 14 residues. The germline V gene encodes CDR1 SNHLY and CDR2 FYNNEI. V trimming: 5 bases; J trimming: 5 bases; junction bases outside the gene matches: 5. This CDR3 is CASSPTGETGELFF. CDR3 DNA: TGTGCCAGCAGTCCAACAGGGGAGACCGGGGAGCTGTTTTTT.

The chain uses TRBV19 and TRBJ1-5, with D unresolved. In germline, CDR1 is LNHDA, CDR2 SQIVND (reference sequence). There are 16 residues in the CDR3. V lost 5 bases and J lost 2, with 16 bases in between. Here the CDR3 reads CASSRQGRGGNQPQHF. Here the CDR3 DNA reads TGTGCCAGTAGTCGACAAGGGCGGGGAGGCAATCAGCCCCAGCATTTT.

V and J are TRBV6-4 and TRBJ2-2; TRBD2 agrees at 9 bases. The CDR3 contains 14 residues. Germline V gene data show CDR1 as MRHNA and CDR2 as SNTAGT. The V and J ends lost 8 bases and 1 base, in that order; junction bases with no gene match: 2. Here the CDR3 DNA reads TGTGCCAGCCGGACTAGCGTGAACACCGGGGAGCTGTTTTTT. Translating gives CASRTSVNTGELFF.

V usage is TRBV5-4 and J usage is TRBJ1-6; 7 bases line up with TRBD1. The length of the CDR3 is 16 residues. CDR1 and CDR2 from the germline V gene are SGHNT and YYREEE (reference sequence). V was pared by 0 bases and J by 7 bases, with 7 bases of the junction left unmatched. This CDR3 is CASSLESGTENSPLHF. CDR3 coding DNA: TGTGCCAGCAGCTTGGAAAGTGGGACAGAGAATTCACCCCTCCACTTT.

This clone was recorded only once. The V call is TRBV9, the J call TRBJ2-1, with no clear D. The CDR3 sequence is 14 residues long. Germline lookup yields CDR1 SGDLS and CDR2 YYNGEE. V was shortened by 0 bases and J by 6 bases, with 10 bases between the two germline ends. CDR3: CASSVDPAPNEQFF. In DNA, the CDR3 is TGTGCCAGCAGCGTAGATCCAGCGCCCAATGAGCAGTTCTTC.

CDR3 region: CASSITTVYEQYF. DNA for the CDR3: TGTGCCAGCAGTATAACGACAGTCTACGAGCAGTACTTC. The gene calls are TRBV12-3 or TRBV12-4 and TRBJ2-7; a possible D gene is TRBD1 (5 bases). The ends were cut back, 5 bases at V and 3 bases at J, with 11 bases in the middle. This CDR3 spans 13 amino acids.

The rearrangement uses TRBV23-1 and TRBJ2-3; TRBD1 matches at 7 bases. TRBV23-1 has ORF status, its function being uncertain. CDR3 length: 16 residues. Trimming removed 0 bases from V and 0 bases from J; junction bases left unmatched: 3. The CDR3 loop reads CASSQSGQTSTDTQYF. The DNA for the CDR3 is TGCGCCAGCAGTCAATCGGGACAGACCAGCACAGATACGCAGTATTTT.

The J gene is TRBJ2-1, the V gene TRBV5-4; no definite D call. The CDR3 totals 15 residues. V gave up 0 bases and J gave up 0 bases, with 7 bases separating them. CDR1 is SGHNT, CDR2 YYREEE, per germline (reference sequence). The CDR3 DNA is TGTGCCAGCAGCTTGGATGCGAGCTCCTACAATGAGCAGTTCTTC. Amino acid sequence: CASSLDASSYNEQFF.

The V gene is TRBV6-1, the J gene TRBJ1-3, with D perhaps TRBD1 (6 bases). V was pared by 4 bases and J by 1 base, with 14 bases between. Germline CDR1 reads MNHNS; CDR2 reads SASEGT. The CDR3 covers 16 residues. The CDR3: CASSASTDSSGNTIYF. The DNA of the CDR3 is TGTGCCAGCAGTGCAAGCACGGACAGTTCTGGAAACACCATATATTTT.